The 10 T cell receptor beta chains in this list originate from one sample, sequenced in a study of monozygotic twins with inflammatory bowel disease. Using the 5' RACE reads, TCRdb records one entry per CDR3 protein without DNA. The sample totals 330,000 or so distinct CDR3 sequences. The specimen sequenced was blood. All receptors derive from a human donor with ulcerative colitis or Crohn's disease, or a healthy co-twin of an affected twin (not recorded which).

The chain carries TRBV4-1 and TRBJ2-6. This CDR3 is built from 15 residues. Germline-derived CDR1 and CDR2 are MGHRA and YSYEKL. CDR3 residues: CASSQDTAGANVLTF.

This CDR3 is CASSWTLDPARVVYNEQFF. This chain connects TRBV11-1 to TRBJ2-1; the D call from TCRdb, TRBD2, cannot be confirmed without DNA. From germline, CDR1 is SGHAT and CDR2 FQDESV (reference sequence). This CDR3 contains 19 residues.

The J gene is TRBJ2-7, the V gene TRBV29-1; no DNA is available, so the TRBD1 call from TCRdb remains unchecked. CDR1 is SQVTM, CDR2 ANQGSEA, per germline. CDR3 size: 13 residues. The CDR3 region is CSVEPGQGYEQYF.

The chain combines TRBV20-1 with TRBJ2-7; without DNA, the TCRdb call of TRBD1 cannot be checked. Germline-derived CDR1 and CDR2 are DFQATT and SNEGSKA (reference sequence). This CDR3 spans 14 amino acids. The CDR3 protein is CSAMDRVLSYEQYF.

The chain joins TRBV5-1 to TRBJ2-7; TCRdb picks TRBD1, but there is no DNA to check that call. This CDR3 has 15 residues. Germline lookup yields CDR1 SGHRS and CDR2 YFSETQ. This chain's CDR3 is CASSAKTGVSYEQYF.

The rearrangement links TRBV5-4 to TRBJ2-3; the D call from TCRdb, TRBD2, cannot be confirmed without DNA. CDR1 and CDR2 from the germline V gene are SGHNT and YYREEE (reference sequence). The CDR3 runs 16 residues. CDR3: CASSEGLAGGTDTQYF.

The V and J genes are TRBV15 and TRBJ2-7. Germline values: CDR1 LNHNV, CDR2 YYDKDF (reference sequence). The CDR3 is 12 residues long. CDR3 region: CATSTYSYEQYF. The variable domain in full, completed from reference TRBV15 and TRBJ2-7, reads DAMVIQNPRYQVTQFGKPVTLSCSQTLNHNVMYWYQQKSSQAPKLLFHYYDKDFNNEADTPDNFQSRRPNTSFCFLDIRSPGLGDTAMYLCATSTYSYEQYFGPGTRLTVT.

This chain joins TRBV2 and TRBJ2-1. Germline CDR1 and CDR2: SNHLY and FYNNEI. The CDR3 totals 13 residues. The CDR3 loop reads CASSELGYNEQFF.

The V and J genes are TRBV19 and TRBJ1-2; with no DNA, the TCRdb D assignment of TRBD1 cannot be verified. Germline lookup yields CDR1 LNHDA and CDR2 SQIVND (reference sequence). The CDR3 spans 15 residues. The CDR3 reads CASSASGTTNYGYTF.

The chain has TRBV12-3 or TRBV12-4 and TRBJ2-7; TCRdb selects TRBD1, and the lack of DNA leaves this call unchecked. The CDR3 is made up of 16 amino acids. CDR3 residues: CASSSTSGQGSREQYF.